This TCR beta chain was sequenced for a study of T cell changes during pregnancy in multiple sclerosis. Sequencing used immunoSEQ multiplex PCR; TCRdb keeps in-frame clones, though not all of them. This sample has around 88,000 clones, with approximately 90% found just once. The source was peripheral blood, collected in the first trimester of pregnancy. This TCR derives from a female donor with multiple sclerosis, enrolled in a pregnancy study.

This CDR3 is CASSVVSTLNTEAFF. The CDR3 DNA follows: TGTGCCAGCAGCGTAGTGAGCACCTTGAACACTGAAGCTTTCTTT. The chain uses TRBV9 and TRBJ1-1; no firm D call. With 0 bases removed from V and 0 bases from J, the gap between germline ends came to 9 bases. Germline V gives CDR1 SGDLS, CDR2 YYNGEE. This CDR3 comprises 15 residues.